The 3 T cell receptor beta chains below all came from one sample that was sequenced in a study of OX40 agonist ivuxolimab in advanced cancers. Only in-frame clones appear in the TCRdb table, and some are missing; sequencing was by immunoSEQ multiplex PCR. The repertoire includes about 89,000 clones, approximately 91% of them detected once, and about 0.7% sits in the top ten. Sequenced material: CD4+ or CD8+ T cells sorted from blood, taken in a trial of the OX40 agonist ivuxolimab. All receptors derive from an adult with an advanced solid tumor such as melanoma, head and neck, liver or kidney cancer.

This chain connects TRBV13 to TRBJ2-7, with D maybe TRBD1 (6 bases). The CDR3 is 12 residues long. The V end was cut by 4 bases, the J end by 9 bases, with 13 bases between. The V gene's germline CDR1 is PRHDT and CDR2 FYEKMQ (reference sequence). The CDR3 DNA reads as TGTGCCAGCAGCTCCCAGGGGAATTGGCAGTACTTC. Translating gives CASSSQGNWQYF.

This clone was recorded once. This rearrangement joins TRBV7-9 to TRBJ2-1, with D perhaps matching TRBD2 (6 bases). The V end was cut by 5 bases, the J end by 6 bases, with 17 bases between. CDR1 SEHNR and CDR2 FQNEAQ come from the germline V gene (reference sequence). The CDR3 has 15 residues. In nucleotides, the CDR3 is TGTGCCAGCAGCACGGTGTCCGGGAGTGGCAATGAGCAGTTCTTC. It translates to CASSTVSGSGNEQFF.

The CDR3 is CASTFGNSNQPQHF. Written as DNA, the CDR3 is TGTGCCAGCACTTTCGGAAATAGCAATCAGCCCCAGCATTTT. The V call is TRBV6-1, the J call TRBJ1-5; D is uncertain. This CDR3 region has 14 residues. From germline, CDR1 is MNHNS and CDR2 SASEGT. The V end lost 7 bases, the J end lost 0 bases, and 10 bases lay between the germline ends.